A single sample is the source of the 27 T cell receptor beta chains below, sequenced in a study of blood T cell repertoires in COVID-19. The assay was immunoSEQ multiplex PCR, and TCRdb's table has in-frame clones only and misses some. The sample consists of about 68,000 clones, roughly 85% of them appearing once. Sequences were obtained from peripheral blood. The origin of the receptors is a man aged 45-65 years with acute or convalescent COVID-19.

This chain uses TRBV6-1 with TRBJ1-4; D unclear. The CDR3 is 16 amino acids. In germline, CDR1 is MNHNS, CDR2 SASEGT. The V gene lost 4 bases and the J gene lost 2 bases, with 14 bases spanning the gap. The CDR3, as DNA: TGTGCCAGCAGTGCAGGCAGGTTCCCGACTAATGAAAAACTGTTTTTT. Protein product: CASSAGRFPTNEKLFF.

This clone was observed a handful of times. This rearrangement joins TRBV7-2 to TRBJ2-5; 7 nucleotides agree with TRBD2. CDR3 length: 15 amino acids. Losses at the gene ends were 7 bases for V and 5 bases for J; bases not matched to a gene: 13. Germline V lookup: CDR1 SGHTA, CDR2 FQGNSA. The CDR3, as DNA: TGTGCCAGCACCCAAACGGGACTACGTGGGGAGACCCAGTACTTC. This codes for CASTQTGLRGETQYF. The complete variable domain, with remaining parts taken from reference TRBV7-2 and TRBJ2-5, reads GAGVSQSPSNKVTEKGKDVELRCDPISGHTALYWYRQSLGQGLEFLIYFQGNSAPDKSGLPSDRFSAERTGGSVSTLTIQRTQQEDSAVYLCASTQTGLRGETQYFGPGTRLLVL.

This sequence joins TRBV6-5 and TRBJ1-2, with 7 bases that match TRBD1. Germline CDR1 reads MNHEY; CDR2 reads SVGAGI. The junction had 12 bases not matched to a gene; V was cut back by 6 bases and J by 8 bases. The CDR3 runs 14 residues. The CDR3 coding sequence is TGTGCCAGCAGGGTGGACAGGTCCAGCCAGGGCTACACCTTC. Amino acid sequence: CASRVDRSSQGYTF.

The chain joins TRBV9 to TRBJ2-5; possibly TRBD2 for D (5 bases). Germline lookup yields CDR1 SGDLS and CDR2 YYNGEE. Deletions cut 4 bases from V and 4 bases from J, with 17 bases between. The CDR3 spans 15 residues. CDR3 sequence reads: CASSSTRTPAETQYF. Here the CDR3 DNA reads TGTGCCAGCAGCTCCACAAGGACTCCGGCAGAGACCCAGTACTTC.

J is TRBJ1-4 and V is TRBV2, with TRBD1 matching 10 bases. This CDR3 is 14 amino acids long. V dropped 6 bases and J dropped 5; count of bases not matched to a gene: 3. Germline CDR1 and CDR2: SNHLY and FYNNEI. CDR3 nucleotide sequence: TGTGCCAGCAGAGGGGACAGGGGAAATGAAAAACTGTTTTTT. Its translation is CASRGDRGNEKLFF.

The V and J genes are TRBV24-1 and TRBJ2-7, with unresolved D. Germline assignment: CDR1 KGHDR and CDR2 SFDVKD. V was clipped by 6 bases and J by 0 bases, with 8 bases between them. The CDR3 consists of 13 residues. The CDR3, as DNA: TGTGCCACCAGTCGTAGCAGCTCCTACGAGCAGTACGTC. It yields the protein CATSRSSSYEQYV.

V usage is TRBV27 and J usage is TRBJ2-5; the D is unclear. The CDR3 covers 12 residues. V was trimmed by 6 bases and J by 5 bases, leaving 10 bases between them. CDR1 and CDR2 (germline): MNHEY, SMNVEV (reference sequence). The DNA of the CDR3 is TGTGCCAGCAGCCCCCGTATGGAGACCCAGTACTTC. Translation: CASSPRMETQYF.

This rearrangement joins TRBV7-9 to TRBJ1-2; D is uncertain. The CDR3 runs 15 residues. Germline V gene lookup returns CDR1 SEHNR and CDR2 FQNEAQ (reference sequence). V was shortened by 5 bases and J by 6 bases, with 19 bases between the two germline ends. CDR3 sequence: CASSRTSVREHGYTF. CDR3 DNA sequence: TGTGCCAGCAGCCGGACTAGTGTTAGGGAACATGGCTACACCTTC.

The chain joins TRBV29-1 to TRBJ1-1; D is unclear. The CDR3 sequence is 12 residues long. Germline CDR1 is SQVTM and CDR2 is ANQGSEA. The V gene lost 3 bases and the J gene lost 4 bases, with 9 bases spanning the gap. The CDR3 nucleotides read TGCAGCGTTGACGGCGGGTCCACTGAAGCTTTCTTT. Translation gives CSVDGGSTEAFF.

In nucleotides, the CDR3 is TGTGCCAGCTCACCAAGTCGGGACAGCGCCTACGAGCAGTACTTC. Amino acids: CASSPSRDSAYEQYF. The J gene is TRBJ2-7, the V gene TRBV18, with TRBD1 identical over 7 bases. V lost 2 bases to trimming and J lost 2 bases; unmatched junction nucleotides: 6. This CDR3 is built from 15 residues. Germline V gene lookup returns CDR1 KGHSH and CDR2 LQKENI.

V and J are TRBV10-3 and TRBJ1-5, with 10 nucleotides matching TRBD1. Germline trimming cut 10 bases from V and 0 bases from J; bases unmatched to any gene: 12. The CDR3 runs to 17 residues. Germline CDR1 is ENHRY and CDR2 is SYGVKD. This CDR3 reads CATRGGDRGDSNQPQHF. In DNA, the CDR3 is TGTGCCACAAGGGGGGGGGACAGGGGCGATAGCAATCAGCCCCAGCATTTT.

This rearrangement joins TRBV5-1 to TRBJ1-4; D is perhaps TRBD1 (6 bases). The V and J ends lost 4 bases and 0 bases respectively, with 13 bases between them. The CDR3 contains 16 residues. Looked up from germline, CDR1 is SGHRS and CDR2 is YFSETQ. The CDR3 reads CASSPSTGSTNEKLFF. The CDR3 coding sequence is TGCGCCAGCAGCCCAAGCACAGGGTCAACTAATGAAAAACTGTTTTTT.

The chain has TRBV5-6 and TRBJ1-2; tentative D call: TRBD1 (5 bases). CDR1 and CDR2 (germline): SGHDT, YYEEEE. The CDR3 is made up of 17 amino acids. V was pared by 4 bases and J by 4 bases, with 23 bases between. The CDR3 DNA reads as TGTGCCAGCAGCCTGGTTGCGTGGACACCGCGTCTCTATGGCTACACCTTC. Translation: CASSLVAWTPRLYGYTF.

The chain joins TRBV28 to TRBJ1-2; the D gene is possibly TRBD1 (6 bases). Germline assignment: CDR1 MDHEN and CDR2 SYDVKM. The CDR3 runs 13 residues. V dropped 1 base and J dropped 3 bases, with 6 bases sitting between them. This CDR3 reads CASSLSGDYGYTF. The CDR3 DNA is TGTGCCAGCAGTTTATCAGGGGACTATGGCTACACCTTC.

The chain has TRBV10-3 and TRBJ2-7; TRBD2 might be the D (6 bases). V was cut by 2 bases and J by 6 bases, with 17 bases left in between. Germline-derived CDR1 and CDR2 are ENHRY and SYGVKD. This CDR3 spans 15 amino acids. CDR3 loop: CAISEPGPGVGEQYF. CDR3 nucleotide sequence: TGTGCCATCAGTGAGCCCGGACCGGGAGTCGGCGAGCAGTACTTC.

The V and J genes are TRBV6-9 and TRBJ2-7, with D unresolved. V gave up 11 bases and J gave up 2 bases, with 16 bases separating them. CDR3 size: 13 residues. Germline CDR1 and CDR2: MNHGY and SVAAGI. The CDR3 DNA reads TGTGCCGCACTGACATTGCCCCCCTACGAGCAGTACGTC. Amino acids: CAALTLPPYEQYV.

The chain is built from TRBV6-1 and TRBJ2-7; D not certain. The V gene lost 0 bases and the J gene lost 4 bases, with 7 bases spanning the gap. The germline CDR1 and CDR2 sequences are MNHNS and SASEGT. This CDR3 has 13 residues. The CDR3 sequence is CASSEATWYEQYV. As DNA, the CDR3 is TGTGCCAGCAGTGAAGCGACTTGGTACGAGCAGTACGTC.

This chain joins TRBV3-1 (or the pseudogene TRBV3-2) and TRBJ2-5, with 7 bases that match TRBD1. The CDR3 consists of 16 residues. CDR1 is LGHDT, CDR2 YNNKEL, per germline (reference sequence). Germline trimming cut 5 bases from V and 2 bases from J; bases unmatched to any gene: 11. The CDR3 sequence: CASSSRGGTIQETQYF. The CDR3 nucleotides read TGTGCCAGCAGCTCTAGAGGGGGCACCATTCAAGAGACCCAGTACTTC.

The gene calls are TRBV11-2 and TRBJ2-1; 7 bases agree with TRBD1. The V gene end was trimmed by 2 bases and the J gene end by 5 bases; junction bases not matched to a gene: 3. The CDR3 has 14 amino acids. Germline V CDR1 and CDR2: SGHAT, FQNNGV. The CDR3 nucleotides are TGTGCCAGCAGCTTACGACAGGGCGACAATGAGCAGTTCTTC. It codes for CASSLRQGDNEQFF.

The genes are TRBV2 and TRBJ1-4, with 7 bases aligning to TRBD1. The CDR3 is made up of 13 amino acids. The V gene's germline CDR1 is SNHLY and CDR2 FYNNEI. Trimming took 7 bases from V and 6 from J; bases not matched to a gene: 5. Here the CDR3 reads CASIPGGYEKLFF. The CDR3 DNA reads TGTGCCAGCATCCCAGGGGGATATGAAAAACTGTTTTTT.

The rearrangement links TRBV24-1 to TRBJ2-3, with unresolved D. The CDR3 totals 16 residues. In germline, CDR1 is KGHDR, CDR2 SFDVKD. V was trimmed by 0 bases and J by 0 bases, leaving 9 bases between them. The CDR3 coding sequence is TGTGCCACCAGTGATTTGAGATCAACTAGCACAGATACGCAGTATTTT. Its protein product is CATSDLRSTSTDTQYF.

The chain couples TRBV27 to TRBJ1-6, with 9 bases that match TRBD1. The CDR3 is made up of 15 amino acids. The junction had 10 bases not matched to a gene; V was cut back by 7 bases and J by 9 bases. The V gene's germline CDR1 is MNHEY and CDR2 SMNVEV (reference sequence). The CDR3 is CASKPGTGRVSPLHF. The CDR3 DNA sequence: TGTGCCAGCAAACCCGGGACAGGGAGGGTTTCACCCCTCCACTTT.

V gene TRBV7-3 combines with J gene TRBJ1-6, with D possibly being TRBD1 (5 bases). This CDR3 has 14 residues. CDR1 SGHTA and CDR2 FQGTGA come from the germline V gene. V lost 5 bases and J 9 bases, leaving 14 bases between the germline ends. As DNA, the CDR3 is TGTGCCAGCAGCGACACAGGAGATGGTTCACCCCTCCACTTT. This translates into CASSDTGDGSPLHF.

The chain links TRBV6-6 to TRBJ1-5, with D possibly matching TRBD1 (5 bases). CDR1 and CDR2 (germline): MNHNY, SVGAGI (reference sequence). Trimming shortened V by 0 bases and J by 1 base, and 10 bases separated the two germline ends. There are 16 residues in the CDR3. Written as DNA, the CDR3 is TGTGCCAGCAGTTACTCGGGCAGGACAAGCAATCAGCCCCAGCATTTT. It yields the protein CASSYSGRTSNQPQHF.

The V call is TRBV11-2, the J call TRBJ2-3; tentatively, D is TRBD1 (6 bases). V gave up 4 bases and J gave up 2 bases, with 10 bases separating them. This CDR3 contains 14 residues. Germline CDR1 is SGHAT and CDR2 is FQNNGV. Here the CDR3 DNA reads TGTGCCAGCAGCTCCCAGGGGTACACAGATACGCAGTATTTT. This encodes CASSSQGYTDTQYF.

V gene TRBV3-1 (or the pseudogene TRBV3-2) combines with J gene TRBJ1-2, with 9 positions matching TRBD1. The CDR3 is 15 amino acids. J gave up 4 bases and V 2 bases, and 5 bases lay outside the gene matches. Looked up from germline, CDR1 is LGHDT and CDR2 is YNNKEL (reference sequence). In nucleotides, the CDR3 is TGTGCCAGCAGCCAAACAGGGGGCTACGGCTATGGCTACACCTTC. It specifies CASSQTGGYGYGYTF.

V and J are TRBV10-2 and TRBJ2-2; TRBD2 might be the D (5 bases). There are 14 residues in the CDR3. The V and J ends lost 3 bases and 3 bases respectively, with 8 bases between them. Germline CDR1 and CDR2: WSHSY and SAAADI. Written as DNA, the CDR3 is TGCGCCAGCAGTGAAGGCGGGTACACCGGGGAGCTGTTTTTT. This codes for CASSEGGYTGELFF.